One and the same sample provided the 6 T cell receptor beta chains below, sequenced in a study of T cell responses to AZD1222 COVID-19 vaccine. Only in-frame clones appear in the TCRdb table, and some are missing; sequencing was by immunoSEQ multiplex PCR. The sample records about 79,000 clones, approximately 80% being singletons. Sample: peripheral blood, taken on day 0 of AZD1222 vaccination. Receptors originate from an adult in good health.

The chain employs TRBV18 and TRBJ1-1; D may be TRBD1 (5 bases). The CDR3 runs 17 residues. The ends were cut back, 8 bases at V and 0 bases at J, with 22 bases in the middle. Germline CDR1 KGHSH, CDR2 LQKENI. CDR3 region: CASAHSNGRGMNTEAFF. CDR3 in DNA: TGTGCCAGCGCCCACAGTAACGGGAGGGGAATGAACACTGAAGCTTTCTTT.

V is TRBV29-1 and J is TRBJ2-1, with D perhaps assigned TRBD1 or TRBD2 (5 bases each). Germline CDR1 reads SQVTM; CDR2 reads ANQGSEA. The CDR3 spans 17 residues. V was trimmed by 5 bases and J by 0 bases, leaving 20 bases between them. CDR3 amino acids: CSVKGRDPSSSYNEQFF. CDR3 bases: TGCAGCGTTAAGGGCAGGGACCCCTCCAGCTCCTACAATGAGCAGTTCTTC.

The chain combines TRBV6-5 with TRBJ1-5; possible D gene TRBD1, 6 bases. This CDR3 has 14 amino acids. With 5 bases removed from V and 4 bases from J, the gap between germline ends came to 12 bases. CDR1 is MNHEY, CDR2 SVGAGI, per germline. The CDR3 is CASSHIQGNQPQHF. CDR3 nucleotide sequence: TGTGCCAGCAGTCACATACAGGGAAATCAGCCCCAGCATTTT.

There are a few counts of this clone. This chain connects TRBV2 to TRBJ2-3, with TRBD1 matching over 7 bases. The CDR3 is 15 residues long. The V segment lost 8 bases and the J segment 2 bases; nucleotides outside the gene matches: 10. Per germline, CDR1 SNHLY and CDR2 FYNNEI. CDR3 protein: CASDTGEPLTDTQYF. The CDR3 bases are TGTGCCAGCGATACAGGGGAACCCCTCACAGATACGCAGTATTTT.

This clone was counted between two and nine times. The CDR3 loop reads CASSPGQLVNSPLHF. The CDR3 DNA sequence: TGTGCCAGCAGTCCCGGACAGCTAGTTAATTCACCCCTCCACTTT. The chain couples TRBV6-5 to TRBJ1-6, with D possibly being TRBD1 (6 bases). Trimming removed 5 bases from V and 6 bases from J, with 14 bases in between. The CDR3 length is 15 residues. The germline CDR1 and CDR2 sequences are MNHEY and SVGAGI.

This sequence joins TRBV7-8 and TRBJ2-2; 9 bases are a match to TRBD1. The V and J ends lost 5 bases and 7 bases, in that order; junction bases with no gene match: 5. The CDR3 sequence is 14 residues long. The germline CDR1 and CDR2 sequences are SGHVS and FQNEAQ. CDR3 sequence reads: CASSQGTGNGELFF. The CDR3 DNA reads as TGTGCCAGCAGCCAAGGGACAGGGAACGGGGAGCTGTTTTTT.